This T cell receptor (beta chain) was captured by sequencing in a study of CD8+ T cells in alopecia areata. Study results and caveats: Expanded CD8+ clones among the top 100, and scalp clonality, were significantly decreased by tofacitinib. While patients received tofacitinib, many expanded lesional clones remained present in scalp and blood.

The ends lost 8 bases at V and 3 bases at J; junction bases unmatched: 1. CDR3 size: 12 residues. Per the germline V gene, CDR1 is SEHNR and CDR2 is FQNEAQ (reference sequence). As concerns this clone: Its antigen is currently unknown.

Treatment in this sample: oral pan-JAK inhibitor, 5-10 mg twice daily. Extraction and reverse transcription of RNA yielded cDNA as the sequencing template. The data were produced by immunoSEQ multiplex PCR, yet TCRdb's version contains in-frame clones alone and is incomplete. Of fewer than 200,000 clones listed, about 54% were seen once; the top ten hold approximately 16%. The sequence was collected from a human donor with alopecia areata. The material was CD4+ T cells sorted from blood, obtained at approximately week 56, from a patient treated with tofacitinib. The chain employs TRBV7-9 and TRBJ1-5; the match to TRBD1 covers 7 bases. The CDR3 sequence is CASGTVNQPQHF. CDR3 nucleotides: TGTGCCAGCGGGACAGTCAATCAGCCCCAGCATTTT.